This T cell receptor (beta chain) comes out of a study of early T cells in non-severe SARS-CoV-2 infection. The study, taken as a whole, reports: Private and CD4 specificities were missed by VDJdb matching, skewed to anti-spike CD8.

Separate cDNA molecules each had unique molecular identifiers attached to them. MiXCR was run by TCRdb on the 5' RACE reads, yielding one entry per CDR3 protein. The repertoire holds about 67,000 distinct CDR3 sequences, with more than 8% as singletons. This clonotype was counted a few times. Its antigen is undetermined. The sequence was obtained from an adult who was a healthcare worker with PCR-confirmed SARS-CoV-2 infection or an uninfected control (not recorded which). Specimen: whole blood, collected at baseline.

CDR3 residues: CASSYSVTGPYEQYF. The CDR3 DNA follows: TGTGCCAGCAGTTACTCTGTGACAGGGCCCTACGAGCAGTACTTC. The chain uses TRBV6-5 and TRBJ2-7, with TRBD1 matching over 7 bases. The junction had 4 bases not matched to a gene; V was cut back by 0 bases and J by 2 bases. From germline, CDR1 is MNHEY and CDR2 SVGAGI. This CDR3 has 15 amino acids.